Presented here are 14 T cell receptor beta chains from one specimen sequenced in a study of shared clonotypes between healthy human individuals. Produced via immunoSEQ multiplex PCR; TCRdb's table is partial and in-frame only. The data hold more than 2,000,000 clones, with approximately 93% observed a single time. The sample was naive CD4+ T cells from PBMCs. Described subset: CD45RA+ positively selected. Receptor source: a man between 18 and 35 years old in good health. Some clones in this sample may be carry-over from other donors' samples.

The chain combines TRBV30 with TRBJ2-7; TRBD1 matches at 7 bases. V gave up 7 bases and J gave up 3 bases; unmatched junction bases: 3. CDR1 and CDR2 (germline): GTSNPN, SVGIG (reference sequence). The CDR3 covers 11 residues. The CDR3 region is CAFDRDYEQYF. CDR3 bases: TGTGCCTTCGACAGGGACTACGAGCAGTACTTC.

This clone is a singleton in its sample. Other DNA sequences in this sample translate to the same CDR3. The chain combines TRBV19 with TRBJ1-5; D is unresolved. CDR1 is LNHDA and CDR2 is SQIVND in the germline V gene (reference sequence). The CDR3 has 16 amino acids. Trimming removed 4 bases from V and 0 bases from J, with 13 bases in between. Here the CDR3 reads CASSNPPGYSNQPQHF. The CDR3 nucleotides are TGTGCCAGTAGTAACCCCCCTGGGTATAGCAATCAGCCCCAGCATTTT. Drawing the rest from reference TRBV19 and TRBJ1-5, the complete variable domain is DGGITQSPKYLFRKEGQNVTLSCEQNLNHDAMYWYRQDPGQGLRLIYYSQIVNDFQKGDIAEGYSVSREKKESFPLTVTSAQKNPTAFYLCASSNPPGYSNQPQHFGDGTRLSIL.

The V gene is TRBV11-2, the J gene TRBJ2-6; possibly TRBD1 for D (5 bases). This CDR3 is built from 18 residues. Per the germline V gene, CDR1 is SGHAT and CDR2 is FQNNGV. The V gene lost 4 bases and the J gene lost 0 bases, with 16 bases spanning the gap. CDR3 sequence reads: CASSSAGAPLSGANVLTF. DNA for the CDR3: TGTGCCAGCAGCTCTGCTGGGGCCCCACTCTCTGGGGCCAACGTCCTGACTTTC.

The gene calls are TRBV5-1 and TRBJ2-7; D is unclear. Germline assignment: CDR1 SGHRS and CDR2 YFSETQ. Trimming pared 0 bases from V and 3 bases from J, leaving 13 bases between. The CDR3 runs 15 residues. The CDR3 spells CASSLDSGPGYEQYF. The CDR3 coding sequence is TGCGCCAGCAGCTTGGATTCTGGACCGGGCTACGAGCAGTACTTC.

This clone was found once. The rearrangement uses TRBV30 and TRBJ1-2, with D possibly matching TRBD1 (6 bases). CDR1 is GTSNPN, CDR2 SVGIG, per germline (reference sequence). The CDR3 loop spans 12 amino acids. The germline V and J ends were trimmed by 4 bases and 4 bases, with 10 bases remaining between them. In DNA, the CDR3 is TGTGCCTGGACGGACAGACTCTATGGCTACACCTTC. It translates to CAWTDRLYGYTF. The complete variable domain, with remaining parts taken from reference TRBV30 and TRBJ1-2, reads SQTIHQWPATLVQPVGSPLSLECTVEGTSNPNLYWYRQAAGRGLQLLFYSVGIGQISSEVPQNLSASRPQDRQFILSSKKLLLSDSGFYLCAWTDRLYGYTFGSGTRLTVV.

CDR3 coding DNA: TGTGCCAGTAGTATAGGTCAACTGGACGAGCAGTACTTC. Its translation is CASSIGQLDEQYF. This chain connects TRBV19 to TRBJ2-7; D unresolved. The ends were cut back, 1 base at V and 5 bases at J, with 9 bases in the middle. Germline CDR1 and CDR2: LNHDA and SQIVND (reference sequence). This CDR3 contains 13 residues.

CDR3 DNA sequence: TGTGCCAGCTCACCACTCTTAGGACAGGGAGCCGGGGAGCTGTTTTTT. Translating it yields CASSPLLGQGAGELFF. This rearrangement joins TRBV18 to TRBJ2-2; 8 bases fit TRBD1. Germline assignment: CDR1 KGHSH and CDR2 LQKENI. J was trimmed by 6 bases and V by 1 base; bases with no gene match: 7. The CDR3 has 16 residues.

V gene TRBV7-6 combines with J gene TRBJ2-7; a possible D gene is TRBD1 (5 bases). Trimming removed 5 bases from V and 5 bases from J, with 16 bases in between. The CDR3 loop spans 14 amino acids. The germline CDR1 and CDR2 sequences are SGHVS and FNYEAQ. In DNA form, the CDR3 reads TGTGCCAGCAGCCCGATCGACAGTTGGAACGAGCAGTACTTC. Translation: CASSPIDSWNEQYF.

The chain employs TRBV5-1 and TRBJ2-6, with D unclear. The CDR3 consists of 16 residues. V was shortened by 0 bases and J by 2 bases, with 9 bases between the two germline ends. Germline CDR1 and CDR2: SGHRS and YFSETQ. CDR3 nucleotides: TGCGCCAGCAGCTTGGGGCGTCAGGCTGGGGCCAACGTCCTGACTTTC. It is translated as CASSLGRQAGANVLTF.

The chain has TRBV30 and TRBJ2-7, with a tentative D call TRBD2 (7 bases). Germline values: CDR1 GTSNPN, CDR2 SVGIG (reference sequence). V lost 3 bases, J lost 7 bases, and 19 bases lay in between. The CDR3 contains 14 residues. The CDR3 reads CAWRTQGGSLEQYF. CDR3 nucleotide sequence: TGTGCCTGGAGAACACAGGGAGGGAGTTTGGAGCAGTACTTC.

The chain combines TRBV21-1 with TRBJ2-3; TRBD2 is the table's D call and was not checked against the DNA. TRBV21-1 is a listed pseudogene. The CDR3 loop spans 13 amino acids. For the CDR3, the DNA is TGTGCCAGCAGCAAAGTCGAGTTAGATACGCAGTATTTT. Translating gives CASSKVELDTQYF.

The V gene is TRBV15, the J gene TRBJ1-5; 10 nucleotides match TRBD1. Looked up from germline, CDR1 is LNHNV and CDR2 is YYDKDF (reference sequence). The CDR3 is 16 residues long. J lost 7 bases, V lost 2 bases, and 8 bases had no gene match. CDR3 loop: CATSRMGQGSRQPQHF. The CDR3, as DNA: TGTGCCACCAGCAGAATGGGACAGGGGTCAAGACAGCCCCAGCATTTT.

The rearrangement uses TRBV6-1 and TRBJ1-1; D not resolved. Germline V gene data show CDR1 as MNHNS and CDR2 as SASEGT. Deletions cut 6 bases from V and 1 base from J, with 9 bases between. The CDR3 has 13 residues. The CDR3 DNA is TGTGCCAGCAGACAGAGCGGGAACACTGAAGCTTTCTTT. It is translated as CASRQSGNTEAFF.

This clone was seen only once. Other DNA sequences in this sample translate to the same CDR3. The gene calls are TRBV6-5 and TRBJ2-3; possibly TRBD1 for D (6 bases). V lost 2 bases, J lost 1 base, and 10 bases lay in between. The CDR3 is 15 amino acids. CDR1 is MNHEY and CDR2 is SVGAGI in the germline V gene. The CDR3 reads CASSYRQGRTDTQYF. In DNA, the CDR3 is TGTGCCAGCAGTTACAGGCAGGGGCGCACAGATACGCAGTATTTT.